A selection of T cell receptor beta chains follows, all from one sample in a study of blood T cell repertoires in COVID-19. TCRdb's copy holds only in-frame clones and misses some; the assay was immunoSEQ multiplex PCR. Of about 83,000 clones listed, roughly 84% are singletons. The source material was peripheral blood. The receptors were sampled from a woman older than 75 in a cohort sampled during active or convalescent COVID-19. Both conserved end residues are part of each CDR3.

>TRBV30|TRBJ1-1
CAWSTQGGTEAFF
>TRBV9|TRBJ1-4
CASSVDVGAGEKLFF
>TRBV19|TRBJ1-4
CASSPRTQEKLFF
>TRBV2|TRBJ1-2
CASGTGGARGYTF
>TRBV3-1/TRBV3-2|TRBJ2-7
CASGRRTVSYEQYF
>TRBV11-2|TRBJ2-1
CASSLVRGTYNEQFF
>TRBV4-2|TRBJ2-3
CASSQGGGLAGVTQYF
>TRBV9|TRBJ2-3
CASSQTSGSPDTQYF
>TRBV29-1|TRBJ1-2
CSVWGQNGYTF
>TRBV6-5|TRBJ2-2
CASLEGVPGELFF
>TRBV19|TRBJ2-3
CASSTSSGIRDTQYF
>TRBV5-1|TRBJ1-1
CASSLGTGGNTEAFF
>TRBV2|TRBJ2-7
CASTQGLAGGHREQYF
>TRBV3-1/TRBV3-2|TRBJ1-3
CASSLSYIGNTIYF
>TRBV28|TRBJ1-6
CASSLGYRGAGSPLHF
>TRBV6-4|TRBJ2-5
CASSATSGRGGQYF
>TRBV19|TRBJ2-2
CASSQGTSGSATGELFF
>TRBV6-5|TRBJ1-1
CASSSRLQGLTEAFF
>TRBV24-1|TRBJ2-1
CATRDWAGNEQFF
>TRBV19|TRBJ2-5
CASRKFPQGSPGETQYF
>TRBV11-2|TRBJ1-4
CASSIDRGNEKLFF
>TRBV11-3|TRBJ1-1
CASRSRDRDPAFF
>TRBV11-1|TRBJ2-1
CASSLEGLGLFF